The 12 T cell receptor beta chains below come from one sample, sequenced in a study of blood T cell repertoires in COVID-19. The repertoire was sequenced with immunoSEQ multiplex PCR; TCRdb's copy has only in-frame clones and lacks some. This table has approximately 110,000 clones, around 86% appearing once. The sample was peripheral blood. The receptors were gathered from a middle-aged man with acute or convalescent COVID-19.

The rearrangement uses TRBV11-3 and TRBJ2-7; perhaps TRBD1 as D (8 bases). The CDR3 sequence is 13 residues long. Deletions cut 5 bases from V and 7 bases from J, with 15 bases between. Germline CDR1 is SGHNT and CDR2 is YENEEA. The CDR3: CASSLNRGGEQYF. As DNA, the CDR3 is TGTGCCAGCAGCCTCAACAGGGGGGGGGAGCAGTACTTC.

The rearrangement uses TRBV5-6 and TRBJ2-3, with 7 nucleotides matching TRBD2. The CDR3 length is 16 residues. V lost 4 bases, J lost 4 bases, and 12 bases stayed unmatched. The germline CDR1 and CDR2 sequences are SGHDT and YYEEEE. The CDR3 protein is CASSAPRAGRPDTQYF. CDR3 bases: TGTGCCAGCAGCGCTCCTAGAGCGGGGCGACCAGATACGCAGTATTTT.

This rearrangement joins TRBV5-1 to TRBJ2-3, with TRBD2 identical over 12 bases. The CDR3 has 21 residues. J lost 0 bases, V lost 2 bases, and 16 bases had no gene match. Germline CDR1 reads SGHRS; CDR2 reads YFSETQ. CDR3 protein: CASSFLAGGHLTGHSTDTQYF. Here the CDR3 DNA reads TGCGCCAGCAGCTTCCTAGCGGGAGGGCATCTAACCGGGCACAGCACAGATACGCAGTATTTT.

The rearrangement links TRBV9 to TRBJ2-2, with 7 bases aligning to TRBD1. The V and J ends lost 0 bases and 7 bases, in that order; junction bases with no gene match: 3. The germline CDR1 and CDR2 sequences are SGDLS and YYNGEE. CDR3 length equals 14 residues. CDR3 bases: TGTGCCAGCAGCGTAGTACGACAGGGCGGGGAGCTGTTTTTT. Protein product: CASSVVRQGGELFF.

This clone was seen a single time. The rearrangement joins TRBV6-6 to TRBJ1-5; 10 nucleotides align to TRBD1. The CDR3 is made up of 13 amino acids. Trimming removed 7 bases from V and 7 bases from J; junction bases left unmatched: 4. Germline V gene sequence: CDR1 MNHNY, CDR2 SVGAGI (reference sequence). The CDR3 loop reads CASNGQGEQPQHF. The DNA of the CDR3 is TGTGCCAGCAACGGACAGGGGGAGCAGCCCCAGCATTTT.

This chain uses TRBV25-1 with TRBJ1-6; no clear D. V was cut by 3 bases and J by 7 bases, with 19 bases left in between. CDR3 length: 17 residues. Germline CDR1 reads MGHDK; CDR2 reads SYGVNS. Here the CDR3 reads CASSEYDEGGRNSPLHF. The CDR3 DNA sequence: TGTGCCAGCAGTGAGTATGACGAGGGAGGCCGGAATTCACCCCTCCACTTT.

This clone showed up just a few times. The rearrangement uses TRBV6-5 and TRBJ2-1; D is uncertain. The V end lost 2 bases, the J end lost 0 bases, and 11 bases lay between the germline ends. CDR1 and CDR2 (germline): MNHEY, SVGAGI. The CDR3 covers 16 residues. The CDR3 protein is CASSYIALSSYNEQFF. The CDR3, as DNA: TGTGCCAGCAGTTACATAGCCCTGAGCTCCTACAATGAGCAGTTCTTC.

This rearrangement joins TRBV9 to TRBJ2-7; 9 positions agree with TRBD1. After removal of 3 bases from V and 6 bases from J, the junction contained 7 bases not matched to a gene. This CDR3 region has 14 residues. The germline CDR1 and CDR2 sequences are SGDLS and YYNGEE. CDR3 protein: CASSAGTGIREQYF. Written as DNA, the CDR3 is TGTGCCAGCAGCGCCGGGACAGGGATTCGCGAGCAGTACTTC.

CDR3 coding DNA: TGTGCCAGTACCTCAGCGGTGAACACCGGGGAGCTGTTTTTT. Translation gives CASTSAVNTGELFF. The V and J genes are TRBV19 and TRBJ2-2; weak D call: TRBD2 (5 bases). Germline loops: CDR1 LNHDA, CDR2 SQIVND (reference sequence). The CDR3 loop spans 14 amino acids. Between the trimmed V and J ends, which lost 7 bases and 1 base, there was a span of 10 bases.

V gene TRBV7-2 combines with J gene TRBJ1-2, with a tentative D call TRBD1 (5 bases). CDR3 length equals 14 residues. Germline V lookup: CDR1 SGHTA, CDR2 FQGNSA. V was trimmed by 4 bases and J by 7 bases, leaving 16 bases between them. CDR3 sequence (DNA): TGTGCCAGCAGCTCGTCTCCTGGGCAGGGTGGCTACACCTTC. It yields the protein CASSSSPGQGGYTF.

The chain links TRBV30 to TRBJ2-2; 7 nucleotides line up with TRBD1. The CDR3 is 14 amino acids. The V and J ends lost 4 bases and 1 base, in that order; junction bases with no gene match: 3. CDR1 and CDR2 from the germline V gene are GTSNPN and SVGIG (reference sequence). For the CDR3, the DNA is TGTGCCTGGAACCGGGACAGGAACACCGGGGAGCTGTTTTTT. Its protein is CAWNRDRNTGELFF.

V usage is TRBV3-1 (or the pseudogene TRBV3-2) and J usage is TRBJ2-5; D not certain. CDR3 length: 13 amino acids. Germline V lookup: CDR1 LGHDT, CDR2 YNNKEL (reference sequence). Trimming stripped 2 bases from V and 4 bases from J, with 8 bases between. For the CDR3, the DNA is TGTGCCAGCAGCCAATTTCGTGTAGAGACCCAGTACTTC. Encoded protein: CASSQFRVETQYF.